What follows are 7 T cell receptor beta chains derived from one specimen sequenced in a study of blood T cells in healthy people across ages. A second PCR, run for roughly 7 to 11 cycles, used a sample-barcoded 5' primer plus a J-beta primer mix. TCRdb processed the 5' RACE reads anew with MiXCR; each CDR3 protein has one entry. The data contain about 800,000 distinct CDR3 sequences, 46% of them singletons. Sequencing was carried out using blood. The receptor set was obtained from an elderly man in good health.

The chain has TRBV27 and TRBJ2-1; no firm D call. Trimming stripped 2 bases from V and 7 bases from J, with 15 bases between. CDR3 length: 15 amino acids. From germline, CDR1 is MNHEY and CDR2 SMNVEV (reference sequence). The CDR3 DNA reads as TGTGCCAGCAGTTTAGGTGGGTCGGCAGCGAATGAGCAGTTCTTC. It codes for CASSLGGSAANEQFF.

This chain uses TRBV20-1 with TRBJ1-2, with 7 positions matching TRBD1. Trimming took 4 bases from V and 7 from J; bases not matched to a gene: 6. The CDR3 is 12 residues long. Looked up from germline, CDR1 is DFQATT and CDR2 is SNEGSKA (reference sequence). The CDR3, as DNA: TGCAGTGCTATTCGTGGGACAGCTGGCTACACCTTC. Its protein product is CSAIRGTAGYTF.

V gene TRBV3-1 combines with J gene TRBJ1-1; tentatively, D is TRBD1 (6 bases). Trimming left V 1 base short and J 10 bases short, with 16 bases between. The germline gives CDR1 LGHDT, CDR2 YNNKEL (reference sequence). The length of the CDR3 is 14 residues. CDR3 loop: CASSQGQDLRAAFF. CDR3 DNA: TGTGCCAGCAGCCAAGGACAGGACTTAAGAGCAGCTTTCTTT.

This clonotype was detected a few times. This chain links TRBV12-3 or TRBV12-4 with TRBJ1-1; tentative D call: TRBD1 (6 bases). This CDR3 spans 13 amino acids. Trimming shortened V by 9 bases and J by 1 base, and 12 bases separated the two germline ends. CDR3 region: CASLGDKNTEAFF. CDR3 nucleotide sequence: TGTGCCAGTTTAGGGGACAAGAACACTGAAGCTTTCTTT.

This clonotype was counted once. The V and J genes are TRBV20-1 and TRBJ2-7, with D perhaps being TRBD1 or TRBD2 (5 bases each). This CDR3 has 13 amino acids. Germline loops: CDR1 DFQATT, CDR2 SNEGSKA (reference sequence). V lost 3 bases to trimming and J lost 5 bases, with 14 bases between them. The CDR3 nucleotides read TGCAGTGCTAGTCCCGGGACCATCCACGAGCAGTACTTC. As protein: CSASPGTIHEQYF.

This clonotype has ten or more counts. V gene TRBV27 combines with J gene TRBJ2-5; the match to TRBD2 covers 13 bases. V shed 5 bases and J 5 bases; nucleotides not matched to a gene: 14. CDR1 and CDR2 (germline): MNHEY, SMNVEV (reference sequence). This CDR3 has 18 amino acids. In nucleotides, the CDR3 is TGTGCCAGCAGTCCTCCAACTAGCGGGAGGGCCCTTTTGGAGACCCAGTACTTC. Translation gives CASSPPTSGRALLETQYF.

This clonotype was counted many times. The chain employs TRBV28 and TRBJ2-7, with 7 positions matching TRBD1. Gene TRBJ2-5 matches the end of the DNA better, so the J call may be wrong. The CDR3 totals 13 residues. Looked up from germline, CDR1 is MDHEN and CDR2 is SYDVKM. The CDR3 sequence is CASGETGVRTQYF. Here the CDR3 DNA reads TGTGCCAGCGGGGAAACAGGGGTCCGGACCCAGTACTTC.